These 14 T cell receptor beta chains were sequenced from one sample in a study of neurological immune-mediated disorders. TCRdb reprocessed the 5' RACE reads with MiXCR, giving one entry per CDR3 protein. The repertoire consists of over 50,000 distinct CDR3 sequences, with about 3.7% occurring once and the leading ten covering about 6.3%. What was sequenced was PBMCs. These receptors were collected from a middle-aged man with multiple sclerosis.

This clonotype has at least ten counts. The genes are TRBV6-6 and TRBJ2-3; maybe TRBD2 (6 bases). This CDR3 has 15 residues. The V end was cut by 4 bases, the J end by 4 bases, with 15 bases between. Germline assignment: CDR1 MNHNY and CDR2 SVGAGI (reference sequence). For the CDR3, the DNA is TGTGCCAGCAGTTTGGGACGGGCGGGGCCAGATACGCAGTATTTT. It translates to CASSLGRAGPDTQYF.

This clonotype was counted ten times or more. V gene TRBV2 combines with J gene TRBJ1-1, with D perhaps matching TRBD1 (6 bases). Germline V lookup: CDR1 SNHLY, CDR2 FYNNEI. V lost 7 bases to trimming and J lost 5 bases, with 17 bases between them. The CDR3 extends over 14 amino acids. The CDR3 reads CASKGTLEGTEAFF. DNA for the CDR3: TGTGCCAGCAAAGGGACATTGGAGGGGACTGAAGCTTTCTTT.

This clonotype came up many times. This chain links TRBV20-1 with TRBJ1-5; the D gene is possibly TRBD1 (5 bases). The CDR3 length is 14 residues. V was clipped by 5 bases and J by 0 bases, with 11 bases between them. Germline V gene lookup returns CDR1 DFQATT and CDR2 SNEGSKA (reference sequence). In DNA, the CDR3 is TGCAGTGCTCACGACAGTAATAGCAATCAGCCCCAGCATTTT. Its translation is CSAHDSNSNQPQHF.

This clonotype has just a few counts. This rearrangement joins TRBV3-1 to TRBJ2-6, with D perhaps being TRBD1 or TRBD2 (5 bases each). Germline loops: CDR1 LGHDT, CDR2 YNNKEL (reference sequence). The CDR3 length is 15 residues. With 10 bases removed from V and 0 bases from J, the gap between germline ends came to 13 bases. The CDR3 DNA follows: TGTGCCACGACCCGGGGCGACTCTGGGGCCAACGTCCTGACTTTC. Encoded protein: CATTRGDSGANVLTF.

This clonotype showed up many times. The chain uses TRBV3-1 and TRBJ2-7; 8 nucleotides align to TRBD1. Germline V lookup: CDR1 LGHDT, CDR2 YNNKEL (reference sequence). There are 14 residues in the CDR3. Unmatched junction bases numbered 5, after V lost 4 bases and J lost 3 bases. CDR3 bases: TGTGCCAGCAGCCCGGGACAGGAAGTCTACGAGCAGTACTTC. Encoded protein: CASSPGQEVYEQYF.

In this sample, this clonotype turned up a few times. The rearrangement joins TRBV6-6 to TRBJ2-3, with D unresolved. The V end was cut by 0 bases, the J end by 2 bases, with 6 bases between. This CDR3 contains 14 residues. Germline values: CDR1 MNHNY, CDR2 SVGAGI (reference sequence). CDR3 residues: CASSYSSDTDTQYF. In nucleotides, the CDR3 is TGTGCCAGCAGTTACTCGTCGGACACAGATACGCAGTATTTT.

This clonotype has at least ten counts. The chain carries TRBV5-1 and TRBJ2-6; 8 bases fit TRBD1. The CDR3 runs to 18 residues. The germline CDR1 and CDR2 sequences are SGHRS and YFSETQ. The trim removed 0 bases at V and 0 bases at J, leaving 5 bases unmatched. As DNA, the CDR3 is TGCGCCAGCAGCTTGGCCGGGACAGGTTACTCTGGGGCCAACGTCCTGACTTTC. Residues: CASSLAGTGYSGANVLTF.

The sample holds many counts of this clonotype. The CDR3 DNA reads as TGCAGTGCAGCCCCCGGGACGAGGGGGGACTACGAGCAGTACTTC. Its protein is CSAAPGTRGDYEQYF. V gene TRBV20-1 combines with J gene TRBJ2-7; either TRBD1 or TRBD2 may supply D (6 bases each). Per germline, CDR1 DFQATT and CDR2 SNEGSKA (reference sequence). This CDR3 region has 15 residues. V was cut by 6 bases and J by 3 bases, with 21 bases left in between.

This clonotype was picked up many times. V is TRBV20-1 and J is TRBJ1-5; D unresolved. CDR1 and CDR2 (germline): DFQATT, SNEGSKA (reference sequence). This CDR3 region has 12 residues. Trimming left V 1 base short and J 4 bases short, with 5 bases between. The DNA of the CDR3 is TGCAGTGCTAGAGCGGGAAATCAGCCCCAGCATTTT. Its protein product is CSARAGNQPQHF.

Ten or more counts support this clonotype. The J gene is TRBJ1-1, the V gene TRBV2; D gene unclear. The germline CDR1 and CDR2 sequences are SNHLY and FYNNEI. The CDR3 covers 11 residues. V lost 6 bases and J 5 bases, leaving 7 bases between the germline ends. The CDR3 DNA sequence: TGTGCCAGCAGCTGGGGAACTGAAGCTTTCTTT. Translation: CASSWGTEAFF.

At least ten counts were recorded for this clonotype. V and J are TRBV18 and TRBJ2-7, with TRBD2 matching over 14 bases. This CDR3 is 15 amino acids long. The trim removed 4 bases at V and 5 bases at J, leaving 4 bases unmatched. Germline V gives CDR1 KGHSH, CDR2 LQKENI. CDR3 in amino acids: CASSLGLAGGNEQYF. Written as DNA, the CDR3 is TGTGCCAGCTCACTCGGACTAGCGGGGGGCAACGAGCAGTACTTC.

This clonotype showed up many times. The chain has TRBV6-6 and TRBJ2-7, with a tentative D call TRBD1 (7 bases). Germline values: CDR1 MNHNY, CDR2 SVGAGI (reference sequence). This CDR3 comprises 17 residues. V lost 5 bases and J 5 bases, leaving 25 bases between the germline ends. This chain's CDR3 is CASSGYRQGGLQNEQYF. The CDR3 region has the DNA TGTGCCAGCAGTGGGTATCGACAGGGAGGTTTACAGAACGAGCAGTACTTC.

This clonotype was counted ten times or more. The chain has TRBV20-1 and TRBJ2-7; D is uncertain. V was cut by 4 bases and J by 0 bases, with 13 bases left in between. The CDR3 has 14 residues. CDR1 and CDR2 (germline): DFQATT, SNEGSKA (reference sequence). The CDR3 nucleotides read TGCAGTGCTACAAGATCGGACGGCTCCTACGAGCAGTACTTC. Translation: CSATRSDGSYEQYF.

This clonotype was counted at least ten times. The chain employs TRBV6-5 and TRBJ2-3; TRBD2 aligns across 10 bases. The germline gives CDR1 MNHEY, CDR2 SVGAGI. V shed 2 bases, J shed 3 bases, and the junction held 5 bases outside the gene matches. This CDR3 region has 16 residues. The CDR3 DNA reads as TGTGCCAGCAGTTACGGTCTAGCGGGGGTAACAGATACGCAGTATTTT. As protein: CASSYGLAGVTDTQYF.